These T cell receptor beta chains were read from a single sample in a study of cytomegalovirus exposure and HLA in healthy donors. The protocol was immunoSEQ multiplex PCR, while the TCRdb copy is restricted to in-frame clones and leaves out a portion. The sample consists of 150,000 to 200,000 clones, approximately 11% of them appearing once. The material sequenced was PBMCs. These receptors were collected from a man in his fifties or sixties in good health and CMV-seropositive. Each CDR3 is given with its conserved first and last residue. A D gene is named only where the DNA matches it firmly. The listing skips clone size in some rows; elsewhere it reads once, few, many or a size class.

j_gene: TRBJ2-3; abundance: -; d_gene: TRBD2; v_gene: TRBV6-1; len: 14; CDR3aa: CASRGGGAGDTQYF; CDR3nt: TGTGCCAGCAGGGGGGGAGGGGCTGGAGATACGCAGTATTTT
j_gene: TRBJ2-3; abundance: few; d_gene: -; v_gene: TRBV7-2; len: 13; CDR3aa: CASSLAGADTQYF; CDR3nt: TGTGCCAGCAGCTTAGCGGGCGCAGATACGCAGTATTTT
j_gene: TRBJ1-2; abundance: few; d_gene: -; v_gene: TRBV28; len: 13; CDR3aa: CASSLPTVYGYTF; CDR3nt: TGTGCCAGCAGTTTACCGACAGTCTATGGCTACACCTTC
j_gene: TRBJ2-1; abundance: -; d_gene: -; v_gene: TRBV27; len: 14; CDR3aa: CASSATRLVSEQFF; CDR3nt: TGTGCCAGCAGTGCGACCCGACTAGTAAGTGAGCAGTTCTTC
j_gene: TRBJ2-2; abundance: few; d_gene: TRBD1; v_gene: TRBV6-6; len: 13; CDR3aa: CASRGQVTGELFF; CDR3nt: TGTGCCAGCAGAGGACAGGTGACCGGGGAGCTGTTTTTT
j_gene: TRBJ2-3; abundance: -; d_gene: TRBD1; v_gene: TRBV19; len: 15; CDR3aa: CASSRQGEHTDTQYF; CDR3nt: TGTGCCAGTAGCCGACAGGGTGAACACACAGATACGCAGTATTTT
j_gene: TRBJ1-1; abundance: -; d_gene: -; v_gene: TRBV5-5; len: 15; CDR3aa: CASSLVWTPITEAFF; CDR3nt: TGTGCCAGCAGCTTGGTTTGGACACCAATCACTGAAGCTTTCTTT
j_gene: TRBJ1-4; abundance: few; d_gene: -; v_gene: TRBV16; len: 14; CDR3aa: CASSQSRQNEKLFF; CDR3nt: TGTGCCAGCAGCCAATCGAGGCAAAATGAAAAACTGTTTTTT
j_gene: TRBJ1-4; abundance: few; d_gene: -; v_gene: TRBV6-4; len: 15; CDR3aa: CASSDVRGTNEKLFF; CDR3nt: TGTGCCAGCAGTGATGTGAGGGGGACTAATGAAAAACTGTTTTTT
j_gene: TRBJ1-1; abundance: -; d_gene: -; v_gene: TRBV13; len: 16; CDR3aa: CASSTLDEPPEAEAFF; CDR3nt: TGTGCCAGCAGCACCCTAGACGAGCCCCCCGAGGCTGAAGCTTTCTTT
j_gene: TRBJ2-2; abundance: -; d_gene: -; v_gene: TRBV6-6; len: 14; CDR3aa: CASRTGGDTGELFF; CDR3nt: TGTGCCAGCAGAACAGGGGGGGACACCGGGGAGCTGTTTTTT
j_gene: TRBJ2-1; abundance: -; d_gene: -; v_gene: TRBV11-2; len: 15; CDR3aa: CASSPALGVYNEQFF; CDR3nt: TGTGCCAGCAGCCCAGCCTTAGGGGTCTACAATGAGCAGTTCTTC
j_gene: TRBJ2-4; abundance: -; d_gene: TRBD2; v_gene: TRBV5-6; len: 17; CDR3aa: CASSLRGGVPAKNIQYF; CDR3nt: TGTGCCAGCAGCTTGCGCGGGGGGGTCCCAGCCAAAAACATTCAGTACTTC
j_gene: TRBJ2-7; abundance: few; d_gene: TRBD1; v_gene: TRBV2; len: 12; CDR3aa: CASRGQGDEQYF; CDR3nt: TGTGCCAGCAGAGGACAGGGGGACGAGCAGTACTTC
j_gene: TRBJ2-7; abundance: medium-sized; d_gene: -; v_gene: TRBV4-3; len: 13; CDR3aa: CASSQTGTAEQYF; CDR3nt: TGCGCCAGCAGCCAAACAGGGACGGCCGAGCAGTACTTC
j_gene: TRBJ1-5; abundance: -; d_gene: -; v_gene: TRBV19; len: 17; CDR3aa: CASSYRSGQVNNQPQHF; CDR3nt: TGTGCCAGTAGTTATCGTTCAGGGCAGGTAAACAATCAGCCCCAGCATTTT
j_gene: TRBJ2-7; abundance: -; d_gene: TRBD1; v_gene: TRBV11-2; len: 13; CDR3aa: CASSASGGGEQYF; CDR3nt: TGTGCCAGCAGCGCTTCAGGGGGCGGCGAGCAGTACTTC
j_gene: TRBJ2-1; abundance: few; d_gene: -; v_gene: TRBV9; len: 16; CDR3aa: CASSAGLASSYNEQFF; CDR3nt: TGTGCCAGCAGCGCCGGACTGGCCAGCTCCTACAATGAGCAGTTCTTC
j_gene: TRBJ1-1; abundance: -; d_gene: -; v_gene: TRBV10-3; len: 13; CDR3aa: CAIRGGRETEAFF; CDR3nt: TGTGCCATCAGGGGAGGAAGGGAAACTGAAGCTTTCTTT
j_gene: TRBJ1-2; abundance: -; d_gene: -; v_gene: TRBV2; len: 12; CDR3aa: CASTPDRGGYTF; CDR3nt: TGTGCCAGCACTCCGGACAGAGGGGGCTACACCTTC
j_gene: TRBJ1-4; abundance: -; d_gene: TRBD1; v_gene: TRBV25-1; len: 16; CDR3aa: CASSVFGGQGNEKLFF; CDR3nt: TGTGCCAGCAGTGTCTTCGGGGGACAGGGGAATGAAAAACTGTTTTTT
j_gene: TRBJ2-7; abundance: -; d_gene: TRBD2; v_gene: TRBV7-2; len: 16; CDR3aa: CASSIASGGASYEQYF; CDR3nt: TGTGCCAGCAGCATCGCTAGCGGGGGGGCCTCCTACGAGCAGTACTTC
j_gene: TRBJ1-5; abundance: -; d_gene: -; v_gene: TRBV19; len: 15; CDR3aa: CASSIARERGQPQHF; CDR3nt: TGTGCCAGTAGTATAGCAAGGGAAAGGGGTCAGCCCCAGCATTTT
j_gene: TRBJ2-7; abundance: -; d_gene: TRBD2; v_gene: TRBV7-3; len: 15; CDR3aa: CASSRLAGDEYEQYF; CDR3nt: TGTGCCAGCAGCCGCCTGGCGGGGGATGAATACGAGCAGTACTTC
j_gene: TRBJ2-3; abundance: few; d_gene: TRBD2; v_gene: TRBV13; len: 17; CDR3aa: CASSPRTSGSSTDTQYF; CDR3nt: TGTGCCAGCAGCCCTCGGACTAGCGGGAGTAGCACAGATACGCAGTATTTT
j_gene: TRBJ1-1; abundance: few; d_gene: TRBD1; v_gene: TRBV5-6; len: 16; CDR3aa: CASSWGAGTGTSEAFF; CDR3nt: TGTGCCAGCAGCTGGGGTGCCGGGACAGGGACGTCTGAAGCTTTCTTT
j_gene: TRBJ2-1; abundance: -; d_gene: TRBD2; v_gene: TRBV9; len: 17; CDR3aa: CASSVGLGGSSYNEQFF; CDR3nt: TGTGCCAGCAGCGTAGGACTGGGGGGGAGCTCCTACAATGAGCAGTTCTTC
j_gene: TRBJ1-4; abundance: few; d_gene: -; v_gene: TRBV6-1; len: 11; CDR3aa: CASTSNEKLFF; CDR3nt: TGTGCCAGCACCAGTAATGAAAAACTGTTTTTT
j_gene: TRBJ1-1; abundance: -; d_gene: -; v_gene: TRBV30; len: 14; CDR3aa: CAWSVWTANTEAFF; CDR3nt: TGTGCCTGGAGTGTATGGACAGCAAACACTGAAGCTTTCTTT
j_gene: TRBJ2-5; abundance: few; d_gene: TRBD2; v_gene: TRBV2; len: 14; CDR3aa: CASSAGTSGKTQYF; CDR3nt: TGTGCCAGCAGTGCCGGGACTAGCGGGAAGACCCAGTACTTC
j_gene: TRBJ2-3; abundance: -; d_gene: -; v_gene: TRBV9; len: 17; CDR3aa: CASSVARTSASTDTQYF; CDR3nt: TGTGCCAGCAGCGTAGCGAGGACTTCCGCCAGCACAGATACGCAGTATTTT
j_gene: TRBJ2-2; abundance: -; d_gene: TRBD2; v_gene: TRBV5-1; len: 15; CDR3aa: CASSFPGGYTGELFF; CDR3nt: TGCGCCAGCAGCTTCCCGGGAGGGTACACCGGGGAGCTGTTTTTT
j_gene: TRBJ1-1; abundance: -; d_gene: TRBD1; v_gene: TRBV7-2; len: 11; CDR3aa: CASSLKTGAFF; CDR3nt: TGTGCCAGCAGCTTAAAGACAGGGGCTTTCTTT
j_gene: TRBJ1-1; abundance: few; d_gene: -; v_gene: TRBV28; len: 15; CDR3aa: CASSLSPGWATEAFF; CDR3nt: TGTGCCAGCAGTTTAAGTCCAGGGTGGGCCACTGAAGCTTTCTTT
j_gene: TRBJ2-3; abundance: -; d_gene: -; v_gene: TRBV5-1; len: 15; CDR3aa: CASSLGGGGTDTQYF; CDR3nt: TGCGCCAGCAGCTTGGGAGGGGGGGGCACAGATACGCAGTATTTT